These 26 T cell receptor beta chains were all obtained from the same sample, sequenced in a study of cytomegalovirus exposure and HLA in healthy donors. The PCR had 60 Vbeta and 13 Jbeta primers. Sequencing was performed with immunoSEQ multiplex PCR; in TCRdb, only in-frame clones are kept and a portion is missing. The sample has about 120,000 clones, 65% to 90% seen once; the top ten hold 2.1%. Material: PBMCs. Receptors were obtained from a young man in good health and CMV-seronegative.

The V and J genes are TRBV9 and TRBJ2-2; 9 nucleotides agree with TRBD2. Germline loops: CDR1 SGDLS, CDR2 YYNGEE. V shed 3 bases, J shed 4 bases, and the junction held 10 bases outside the gene matches. This CDR3 has 17 amino acids. The CDR3 reads CASSEKAGGLTTGELFF. CDR3 DNA: TGTGCCAGCAGCGAGAAAGCGGGGGGCCTTACCACCGGGGAGCTGTTTTTT.

The gene calls are TRBV5-6 and TRBJ2-7, with 9 positions matching TRBD1. CDR1 is SGHDT, CDR2 YYEEEE, per germline. This CDR3 spans 15 amino acids. The V and J ends lost 4 bases and 2 bases, in that order; junction bases with no gene match: 7. The CDR3: CASSAHRGPTYEQYF. Written as DNA, the CDR3 is TGTGCCAGCAGCGCGCACAGGGGGCCTACCTACGAGCAGTACTTC.

This rearrangement joins TRBV18 to TRBJ1-4; 11 bases line up with TRBD1. Per germline, CDR1 KGHSH and CDR2 LQKENI. The CDR3 totals 15 residues. V lost 3 bases, J lost 8 bases, and 5 bases stayed unmatched. The CDR3 region is CASSPPGQGVEKLFF. The CDR3 DNA reads TGTGCCAGCTCACCCCCGGGACAGGGGGTGGAAAAACTGTTTTTT.

The chain has TRBV10-3 and TRBJ2-2; D is possibly TRBD1 (6 bases). V was trimmed by 10 bases and J by 0 bases, leaving 12 bases between them. The CDR3 loop spans 14 amino acids. Germline V lookup: CDR1 ENHRY, CDR2 SYGVKD. CDR3 sequence reads: CATTGTTNTGELFF. CDR3 bases: TGTGCCACCACCGGGACAACGAACACCGGGGAGCTGTTTTTT.

This rearrangement joins TRBV19 to TRBJ1-1; the match to TRBD1 covers 8 bases. J lost 5 bases, V lost 10 bases, and 9 bases had no gene match. CDR1 is LNHDA, CDR2 SQIVND, per germline (reference sequence). The CDR3 sequence is 13 residues long. The CDR3 loop reads CATRTRGRTEAFF. CDR3 nucleotide sequence: TGTGCCACAAGGACCAGGGGGCGAACTGAAGCTTTCTTT.

The J gene is TRBJ2-6, the V gene TRBV29-1; TRBD1 matches at 9 bases. With V trimmed by 6 bases and J by 2 bases, 8 bases remained unmatched. The CDR3 contains 16 residues. Germline CDR1 reads SQVTM; CDR2 reads ANQGSEA. The chain's CDR3 is CSVDDRGLTGANVLTF. CDR3 nucleotide sequence: TGCAGCGTAGACGACAGGGGGTTAACTGGGGCCAACGTCCTGACTTTC.

The rearrangement joins TRBV6-5 to TRBJ2-5; 9 bases match TRBD1. The trim removed 5 bases at V and 5 bases at J, leaving 9 bases unmatched. Germline V CDR1 and CDR2: MNHEY, SVGAGI. This CDR3 is built from 15 residues. Here the CDR3 DNA reads TGTGCCAGCAGTACCTCCGGGACAGGGAGTGAGACCCAGTACTTC. It specifies CASSTSGTGSETQYF.

This chain joins TRBV19 and TRBJ1-3; 7 bases agree with TRBD1. The CDR3 runs 16 residues. Trimming took 7 bases from V and 2 from J; bases not matched to a gene: 11. Germline V gene sequence: CDR1 LNHDA, CDR2 SQIVND (reference sequence). The CDR3 region is CASTPLGTAAGNTIYF. Written as DNA, the CDR3 is TGTGCCAGTACCCCCCTGGGGACAGCGGCTGGAAACACCATATATTTT.

V is TRBV28 and J is TRBJ1-6; 7 positions match TRBD1. The ends lost 10 bases at V and 2 bases at J; junction bases unmatched: 8. Germline loops: CDR1 MDHEN, CDR2 SYDVKM. The CDR3 extends over 15 amino acids. CDR3 region: CATPEGATYNSPLHF. CDR3 DNA sequence: TGTGCCACCCCCGAGGGGGCCACCTATAATTCACCCCTCCACTTT. Full variable domain (missing parts from reference TRBV28 and TRBJ1-6): DVKVTQSSRYLVKRTGEKVFLECVQDMDHENMFWYRQDPGLGLRLIYFSYDVKMKEKGDIPEGYSVSREKKERFSLILESASTNQTSMYLCATPEGATYNSPLHFGNGTRLTVT.

The rearrangement links TRBV5-1 to TRBJ2-3; the D gene is possibly TRBD1 (5 bases). This CDR3 is 14 amino acids long. Per the germline V gene, CDR1 is SGHRS and CDR2 is YFSETQ. V was trimmed by 1 base and J by 2 bases, leaving 8 bases between them. This chain's CDR3 is CASSLQGNTDTQYF. CDR3 coding DNA: TGCGCCAGCAGCTTGCAGGGAAACACAGATACGCAGTATTTT.

V is TRBV6-6 and J is TRBJ2-3, with 7 bases aligning to TRBD1. The ends lost 2 bases at V and 2 bases at J; junction bases unmatched: 7. The CDR3 runs 16 residues. CDR1 is MNHNY and CDR2 is SVGAGI in the germline V gene (reference sequence). CDR3 sequence: CASSYTNRGSTDTQYF. CDR3 nucleotides: TGTGCCAGCAGTTACACAAACAGGGGATCCACAGATACGCAGTATTTT.

This clone appeared once. One junction end disagrees with the germline gene, perhaps due to a read error. V gene TRBV10-3 combines with J gene TRBJ2-4; 10 bases match TRBD1. CDR1 and CDR2 (germline): ENHRY, SYGVKD. The CDR3 loop spans 16 amino acids. The CDR3 here is CAISAGTGVAKNSQYF. The DNA of the CDR3 is TGTGCCATCAGCGCCGGGACAGGGGTAGCCAAAAACAGTCAGTACTTC.

The rearrangement links TRBV2 to TRBJ2-1; 8 bases agree with TRBD2. After removal of 6 bases from V and 3 bases from J, the junction contained 10 bases not matched to a gene. There are 16 residues in the CDR3. CDR1 and CDR2 from the germline V gene are SNHLY and FYNNEI. CDR3 nucleotides: TGTGCCAGCAGCGCCCTAGCACGGGGGGGCTACAATGAGCAGTTCTTC. It codes for CASSALARGGYNEQFF.

This clone was recorded a few times. This chain uses TRBV11-2 with TRBJ2-2, with 11 bases that match TRBD2. CDR3 size: 15 residues. V shed 2 bases and J 6 bases; nucleotides not matched to a gene: 2. Germline-derived CDR1 and CDR2 are SGHAT and FQNNGV. This CDR3 reads CASSLTSGGPGELFF. Here the CDR3 DNA reads TGTGCCAGCAGCTTAACTAGCGGGGGTCCCGGGGAGCTGTTTTTT.

In DNA form, the CDR3 reads TGTGCCAGCACTGAAAACGGGGGTAGGAACACTGAAGCTTTCTTT. It is translated as CASTENGGRNTEAFF. The chain is built from TRBV27 and TRBJ1-1; TRBD1 might be the D (5 bases). There are 15 residues in the CDR3. The V end lost 7 bases, the J end lost 1 base, and 16 bases lay between the germline ends. Per the germline V gene, CDR1 is MNHEY and CDR2 is SMNVEV (reference sequence).

The chain couples TRBV28 to TRBJ1-2; D is possibly TRBD1 (6 bases). Trimming shortened V by 3 bases and J by 7 bases, and 12 bases separated the two germline ends. The CDR3 loop spans 13 amino acids. In germline, CDR1 is MDHEN, CDR2 SYDVKM. The CDR3 reads CASSFEGVRGYTF. The CDR3 region has the DNA TGTGCCAGCAGTTTCGAGGGGGTTCGTGGCTACACCTTC.

This chain connects TRBV7-6 to TRBJ1-6, with 8 bases aligning to TRBD1. The CDR3 has 15 residues. Germline assignment: CDR1 SGHVS and CDR2 FNYEAQ. J lost 9 bases, V lost 1 base, and 5 bases had no gene match. This CDR3 reads CASSLGQGARSPLHF. The CDR3 nucleotides read TGTGCCAGCAGCTTAGGGCAGGGGGCGCGTTCACCCCTCCACTTT.

The chain carries TRBV7-9 and TRBJ2-5; 15 positions agree with TRBD2. The DNA end favors TRBJ2-7, so the J call may be wrong. The CDR3 runs to 16 residues. Germline CDR1 is SEHNR and CDR2 is FQNEAQ (reference sequence). The CDR3 region has the DNA TGTGCCAGCAGCTCGGGACTAGCGGGGGGTTCCTACGAGCAGTACTTC. It encodes CASSSGLAGGSYEQYF.

The rearrangement links TRBV5-1 to TRBJ2-7; D may be TRBD1 (5 bases). Germline V gene data show CDR1 as SGHRS and CDR2 as YFSETQ. This CDR3 is built from 12 residues. The V end was cut by 7 bases, the J end by 6 bases, with 14 bases between. The CDR3 sequence is CASVDMVGEQYF. CDR3 nucleotides: TGCGCCAGCGTGGACATGGTTGGCGAGCAGTACTTC.

Comments on this clone: Germline and junction disagree at one end, which may indicate a read error. The chain employs TRBV15 and TRBJ2-4; D perhaps matches TRBD1 (6 bases). The CDR3 consists of 16 residues. In germline, CDR1 is LNHNV, CDR2 YYDKDF (reference sequence). For the CDR3, the DNA is TGTGCCACCAGCAGAGAGGGGGCCAGCGAGGGAAACAGTCAGTACTTC. Encoded protein: CATSREGASEGNSQYF.

The rearrangement joins TRBV10-1 to TRBJ2-3, with D possibly being TRBD1 (6 bases). The CDR3 has 16 amino acids. The V end was cut by 6 bases, the J end by 4 bases, with 20 bases between. Germline loops: CDR1 WNHNN, CDR2 SYGVQD (reference sequence). DNA of the CDR3: TGCGCCAGCAGGAAGGTGGGCAGGGGATGGCCAGATACGCAGTATTTT. It is translated as CASRKVGRGWPDTQYF.

The J gene is TRBJ1-2, the V gene TRBV29-1; D is possibly TRBD1 (6 bases). Trimming took 5 bases from V and 2 from J, leaving 18 bases between them. The germline CDR1 and CDR2 sequences are SQVTM and ANQGSEA. CDR3 length: 15 amino acids. The CDR3 sequence is CSVPRQEAYNYGYTF. CDR3 DNA sequence: TGCAGCGTTCCTCGACAGGAGGCATACAACTATGGCTACACCTTC.

The V and J genes are TRBV19 and TRBJ1-5; possible D gene TRBD1, 6 bases. Trimming cost V 5 bases and J 3 bases, with 14 bases left between them. Germline CDR1 reads LNHDA; CDR2 reads SQIVND (reference sequence). The CDR3 has 15 amino acids. The CDR3 is CASSVTGSPNQPQHF. CDR3 bases: TGTGCCAGTAGTGTCACAGGGTCACCCAATCAGCCCCAGCATTTT.

This clone was counted a single time. The genes are TRBV28 and TRBJ2-5; D is perhaps TRBD1 (6 bases). The DNA end is more similar to TRBJ2-7, so the J call may be wrong. The CDR3 runs to 12 residues. CDR1 is MDHEN, CDR2 SYDVKM, per germline. CDR3 sequence (DNA): TGTGCCAGCGGACAGAGCTCCTACGAGCAGTACTTC. This gives the protein CASGQSSYEQYF.

The rearrangement uses TRBV6-5 and TRBJ1-1, with D hard to call. The CDR3 has 14 amino acids. Trimming stripped 4 bases from V and 5 bases from J, with 14 bases between. Germline CDR1 is MNHEY and CDR2 is SVGAGI. The CDR3 DNA reads as TGTGCCAGCAGTTTAGTAATGGTCGGGACTGAAGCTTTCTTT. It codes for CASSLVMVGTEAFF.

The chain joins TRBV5-1 to TRBJ2-2; D may be TRBD2 (5 bases). Germline assignment: CDR1 SGHRS and CDR2 YFSETQ. The CDR3 contains 13 residues. The V and J ends lost 4 bases and 5 bases respectively, with 9 bases between them. This chain's CDR3 is CASSPPGTGELFF. As DNA, the CDR3 is TGCGCCAGCAGCCCCCCGGGGACCGGGGAGCTGTTTTTT.